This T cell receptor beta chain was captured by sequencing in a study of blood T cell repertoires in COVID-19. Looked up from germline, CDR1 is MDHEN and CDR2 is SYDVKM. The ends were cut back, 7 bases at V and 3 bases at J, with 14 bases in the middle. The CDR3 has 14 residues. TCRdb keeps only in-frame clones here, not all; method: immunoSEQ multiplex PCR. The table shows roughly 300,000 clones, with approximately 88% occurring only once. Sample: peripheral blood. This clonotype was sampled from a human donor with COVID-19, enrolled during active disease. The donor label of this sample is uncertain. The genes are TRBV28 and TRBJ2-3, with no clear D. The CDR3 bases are TGTGCCAGCAATTCAGACTCCTGGACAGATACGCAGTATTTT. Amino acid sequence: CASNSDSWTDTQYF.